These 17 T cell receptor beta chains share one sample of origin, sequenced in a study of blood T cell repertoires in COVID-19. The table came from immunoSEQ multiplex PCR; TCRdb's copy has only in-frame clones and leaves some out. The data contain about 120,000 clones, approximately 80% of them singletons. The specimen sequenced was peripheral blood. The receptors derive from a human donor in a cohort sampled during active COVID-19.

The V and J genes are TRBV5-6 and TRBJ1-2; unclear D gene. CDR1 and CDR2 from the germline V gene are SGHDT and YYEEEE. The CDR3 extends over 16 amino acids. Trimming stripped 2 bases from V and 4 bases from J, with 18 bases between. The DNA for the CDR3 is TGTGCCAGCAGCTTTTACGGGAGCAGGTCGATCTATGGCTACACCTTC. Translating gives CASSFYGSRSIYGYTF.

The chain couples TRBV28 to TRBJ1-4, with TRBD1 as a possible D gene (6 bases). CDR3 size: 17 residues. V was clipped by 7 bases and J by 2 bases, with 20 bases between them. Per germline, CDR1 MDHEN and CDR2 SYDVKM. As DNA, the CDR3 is TGTGCCAGCATGTGGGGGGGCAGGGGCTTGACTAATGAAAAACTGTTTTTT. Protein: CASMWGGRGLTNEKLFF.

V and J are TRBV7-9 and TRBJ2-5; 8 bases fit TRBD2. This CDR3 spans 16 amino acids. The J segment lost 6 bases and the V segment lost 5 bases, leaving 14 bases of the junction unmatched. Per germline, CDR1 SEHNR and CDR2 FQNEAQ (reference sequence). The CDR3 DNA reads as TGTGCCAGCAGCCCTCAGGTTAGCGGGGCACCTCAGACCCAGTACTTC. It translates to CASSPQVSGAPQTQYF.

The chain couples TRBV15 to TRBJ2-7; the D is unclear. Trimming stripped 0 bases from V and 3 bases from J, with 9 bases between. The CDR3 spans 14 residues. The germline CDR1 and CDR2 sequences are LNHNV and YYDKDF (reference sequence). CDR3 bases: TGTGCCACCAGCAGAGATACAGTGAGCTACGAGCAGTACTTC. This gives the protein CATSRDTVSYEQYF.

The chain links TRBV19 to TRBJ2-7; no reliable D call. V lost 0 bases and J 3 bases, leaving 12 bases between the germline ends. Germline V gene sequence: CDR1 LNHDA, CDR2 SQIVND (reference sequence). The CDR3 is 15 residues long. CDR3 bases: TGTGCCAGTAGTATAGATGGGTGGCGAGGCTACGAGCAGTACTTC. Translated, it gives CASSIDGWRGYEQYF.

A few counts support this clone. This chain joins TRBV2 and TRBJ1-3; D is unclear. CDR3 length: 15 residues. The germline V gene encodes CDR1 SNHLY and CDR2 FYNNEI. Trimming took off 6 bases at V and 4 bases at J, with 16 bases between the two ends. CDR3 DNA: TGTGCCAGCAGCTTTGAGAACTCCCCGGGAAACACCATATATTTT. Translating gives CASSFENSPGNTIYF.

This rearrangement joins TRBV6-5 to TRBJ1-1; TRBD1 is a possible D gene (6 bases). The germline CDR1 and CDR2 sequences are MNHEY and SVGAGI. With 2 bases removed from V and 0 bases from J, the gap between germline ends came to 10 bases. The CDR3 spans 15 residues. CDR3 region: CASSYDGQMNTEAFF. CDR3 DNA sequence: TGTGCCAGCAGTTACGACGGACAGATGAACACTGAAGCTTTCTTT.

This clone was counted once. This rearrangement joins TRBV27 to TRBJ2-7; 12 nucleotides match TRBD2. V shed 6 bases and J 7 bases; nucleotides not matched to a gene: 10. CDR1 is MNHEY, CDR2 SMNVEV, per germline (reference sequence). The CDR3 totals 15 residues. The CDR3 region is CASSRGLAGGPEQYF. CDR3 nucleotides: TGTGCCAGCAGCCGAGGTCTAGCGGGGGGGCCGGAGCAGTACTTC.

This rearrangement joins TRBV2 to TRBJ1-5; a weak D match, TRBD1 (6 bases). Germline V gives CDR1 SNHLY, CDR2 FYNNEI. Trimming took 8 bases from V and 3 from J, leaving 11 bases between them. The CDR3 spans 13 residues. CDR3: CASRGQLNQPQHF. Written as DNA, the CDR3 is TGTGCCAGCCGTGGACAGCTCAATCAGCCCCAGCATTTT.

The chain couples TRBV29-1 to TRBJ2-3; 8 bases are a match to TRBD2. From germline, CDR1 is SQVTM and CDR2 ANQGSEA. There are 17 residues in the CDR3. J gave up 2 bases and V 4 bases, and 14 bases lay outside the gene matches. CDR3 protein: CSVVPRGGDTHTDTQYF. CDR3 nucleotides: TGCAGCGTTGTCCCACGGGGGGGGGACACCCACACAGATACGCAGTATTTT.

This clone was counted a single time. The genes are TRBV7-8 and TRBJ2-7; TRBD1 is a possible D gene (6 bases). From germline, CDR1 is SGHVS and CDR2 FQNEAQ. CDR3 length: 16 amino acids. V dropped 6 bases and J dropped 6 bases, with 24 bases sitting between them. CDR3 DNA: TGTGCCAGCAGTCCCCCGACAGGACCCTCCTTATCCGAGCAGTACTTC. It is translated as CASSPPTGPSLSEQYF.

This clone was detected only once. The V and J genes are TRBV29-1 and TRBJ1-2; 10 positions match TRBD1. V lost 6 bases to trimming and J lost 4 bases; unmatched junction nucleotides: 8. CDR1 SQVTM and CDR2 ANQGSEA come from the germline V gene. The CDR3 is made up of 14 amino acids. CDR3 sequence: CSVGTGTGVYGYTF. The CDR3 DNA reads TGCAGCGTAGGAACCGGGACAGGGGTCTATGGCTACACCTTC.

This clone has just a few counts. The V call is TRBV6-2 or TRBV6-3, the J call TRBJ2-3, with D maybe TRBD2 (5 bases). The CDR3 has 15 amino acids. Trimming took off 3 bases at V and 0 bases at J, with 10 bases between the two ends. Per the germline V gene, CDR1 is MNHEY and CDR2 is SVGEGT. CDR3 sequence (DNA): TGTGCCAGCAGTTATACCGGGATCAGCACAGATACGCAGTATTTT. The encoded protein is CASSYTGISTDTQYF.

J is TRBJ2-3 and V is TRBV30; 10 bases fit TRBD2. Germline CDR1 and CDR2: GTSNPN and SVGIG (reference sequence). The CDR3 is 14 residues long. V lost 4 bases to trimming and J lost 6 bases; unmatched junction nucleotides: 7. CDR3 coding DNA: TGTGCCTGGATGCTAGCGGGAGCTTGGGATACGCAGTATTTT. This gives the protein CAWMLAGAWDTQYF.

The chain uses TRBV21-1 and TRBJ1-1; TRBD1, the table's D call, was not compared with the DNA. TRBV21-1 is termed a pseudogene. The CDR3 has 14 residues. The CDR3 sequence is CASSHRDRGTEAFF. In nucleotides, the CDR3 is TGTGCCAGCAGCCACCGGGACAGGGGCACTGAAGCTTTCTTT.

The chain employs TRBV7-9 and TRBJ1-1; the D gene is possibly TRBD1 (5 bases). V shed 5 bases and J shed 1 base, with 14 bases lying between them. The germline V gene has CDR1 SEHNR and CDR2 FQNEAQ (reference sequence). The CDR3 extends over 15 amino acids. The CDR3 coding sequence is TGTGCCAGCAGCCCCGACGGACACAGGAACACTGAAGCTTTCTTT. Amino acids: CASSPDGHRNTEAFF. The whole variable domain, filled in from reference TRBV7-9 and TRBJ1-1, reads DTGVSQNPRHKITKRGQNVTFRCDPISEHNRLYWYRQTLGQGPEFLTYFQNEAQLEKSRLLSDRFSAERPKGSFSTLEIQRTEQGDSAMYLCASSPDGHRNTEAFFGQGTRLTVV.

In DNA form, the CDR3 reads TGTGCCAGCTCACAGGGACTAGCGGGAGGCACCTACAATGAGCAGTTCTTC. This encodes CASSQGLAGGTYNEQFF. The rearrangement links TRBV18 to TRBJ2-1, with TRBD2 matching 15 bases. Per germline, CDR1 KGHSH and CDR2 LQKENI. The V and J ends lost 4 bases and 2 bases, in that order; junction bases with no gene match: 3. This CDR3 has 17 residues.